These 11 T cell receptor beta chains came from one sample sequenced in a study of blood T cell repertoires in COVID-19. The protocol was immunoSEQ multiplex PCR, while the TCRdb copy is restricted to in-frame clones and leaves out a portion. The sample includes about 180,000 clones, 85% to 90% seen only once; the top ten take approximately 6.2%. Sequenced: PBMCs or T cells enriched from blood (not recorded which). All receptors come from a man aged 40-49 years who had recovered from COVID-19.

CDR3 nucleotides: TGTGCCAGCAGATTCGGGGGGACTTTCGGCTACACCTTC. Its protein is CASRFGGTFGYTF. V and J are TRBV27 and TRBJ1-2; perhaps TRBD1 as D (5 bases). The CDR3 runs to 13 residues. Germline CDR1 reads MNHEY; CDR2 reads SMNVEV (reference sequence). Deletions cut 6 bases from V and 8 bases from J, with 16 bases between.

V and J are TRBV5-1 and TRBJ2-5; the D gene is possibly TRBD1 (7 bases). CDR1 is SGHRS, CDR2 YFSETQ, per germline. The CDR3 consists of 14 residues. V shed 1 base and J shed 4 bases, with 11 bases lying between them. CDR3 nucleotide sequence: TGCGCCAGCAGCTTGTTGCAGGGGGGAGAGACCCAGTACTTC. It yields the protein CASSLLQGGETQYF.

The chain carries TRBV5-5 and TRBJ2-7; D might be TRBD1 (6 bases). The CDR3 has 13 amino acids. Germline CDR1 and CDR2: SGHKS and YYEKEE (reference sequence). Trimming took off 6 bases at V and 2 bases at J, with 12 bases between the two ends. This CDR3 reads CASISGATYEQYF. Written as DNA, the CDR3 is TGTGCCAGCATCTCAGGGGCCACCTACGAGCAGTACTTC.

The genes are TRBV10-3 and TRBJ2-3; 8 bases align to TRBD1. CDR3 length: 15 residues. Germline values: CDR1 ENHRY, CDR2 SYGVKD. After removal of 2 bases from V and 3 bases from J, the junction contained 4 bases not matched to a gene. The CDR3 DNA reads TGTGCCATCAGTGAGGGACAGGGTTCGACAGATACGCAGTATTTT. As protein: CAISEGQGSTDTQYF.

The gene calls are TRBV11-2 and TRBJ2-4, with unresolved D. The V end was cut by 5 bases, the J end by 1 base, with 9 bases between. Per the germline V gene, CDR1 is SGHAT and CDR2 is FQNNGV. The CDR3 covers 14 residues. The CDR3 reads CASSLRLAKNIQYF. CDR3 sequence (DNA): TGTGCCAGCAGCCTCAGGCTGGCCAAAAACATTCAGTACTTC.

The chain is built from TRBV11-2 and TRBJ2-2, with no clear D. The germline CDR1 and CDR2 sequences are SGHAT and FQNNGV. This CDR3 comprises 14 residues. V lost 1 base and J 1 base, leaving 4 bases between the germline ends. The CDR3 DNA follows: TGTGCCAGCAGCTTAGTCCAGAACACCGGGGAGCTGTTTTTT. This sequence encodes CASSLVQNTGELFF.

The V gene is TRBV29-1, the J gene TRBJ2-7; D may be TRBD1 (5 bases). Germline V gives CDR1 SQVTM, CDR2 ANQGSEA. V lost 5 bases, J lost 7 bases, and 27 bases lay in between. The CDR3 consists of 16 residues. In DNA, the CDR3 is TGCAGCGTTCGTTCGTATCGGACACCTAGTAAGGGGGAGCAGTACTTC. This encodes CSVRSYRTPSKGEQYF.

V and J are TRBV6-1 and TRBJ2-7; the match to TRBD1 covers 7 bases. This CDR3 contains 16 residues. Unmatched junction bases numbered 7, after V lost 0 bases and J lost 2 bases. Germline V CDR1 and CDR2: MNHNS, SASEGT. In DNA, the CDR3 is TGTGCCAGCAGTGAAGCACGATGGGACAGTGCCTACGAGCAGTACTTC. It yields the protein CASSEARWDSAYEQYF.

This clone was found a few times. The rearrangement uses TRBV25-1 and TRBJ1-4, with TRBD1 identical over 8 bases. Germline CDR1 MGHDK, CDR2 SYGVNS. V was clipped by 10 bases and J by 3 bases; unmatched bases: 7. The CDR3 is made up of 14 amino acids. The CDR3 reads CATGQGGPNEKLFF. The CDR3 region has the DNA TGTGCCACCGGACAGGGTGGACCTAATGAAAAACTGTTTTTT.

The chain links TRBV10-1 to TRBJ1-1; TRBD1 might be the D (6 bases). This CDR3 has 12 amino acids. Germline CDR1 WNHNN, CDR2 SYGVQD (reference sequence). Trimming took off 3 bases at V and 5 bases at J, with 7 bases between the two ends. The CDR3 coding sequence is TGCGCCAGCAGTGAAGACAGGACTGAAGCTTTCTTT. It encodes CASSEDRTEAFF.

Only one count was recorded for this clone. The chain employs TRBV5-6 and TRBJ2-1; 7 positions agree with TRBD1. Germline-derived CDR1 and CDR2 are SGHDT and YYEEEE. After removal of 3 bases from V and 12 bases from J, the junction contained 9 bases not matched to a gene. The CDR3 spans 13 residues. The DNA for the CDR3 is TGTGCCAGCAGCTCTCCCCTTGGGACAGCGCAGTTCTTC. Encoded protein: CASSSPLGTAQFF.